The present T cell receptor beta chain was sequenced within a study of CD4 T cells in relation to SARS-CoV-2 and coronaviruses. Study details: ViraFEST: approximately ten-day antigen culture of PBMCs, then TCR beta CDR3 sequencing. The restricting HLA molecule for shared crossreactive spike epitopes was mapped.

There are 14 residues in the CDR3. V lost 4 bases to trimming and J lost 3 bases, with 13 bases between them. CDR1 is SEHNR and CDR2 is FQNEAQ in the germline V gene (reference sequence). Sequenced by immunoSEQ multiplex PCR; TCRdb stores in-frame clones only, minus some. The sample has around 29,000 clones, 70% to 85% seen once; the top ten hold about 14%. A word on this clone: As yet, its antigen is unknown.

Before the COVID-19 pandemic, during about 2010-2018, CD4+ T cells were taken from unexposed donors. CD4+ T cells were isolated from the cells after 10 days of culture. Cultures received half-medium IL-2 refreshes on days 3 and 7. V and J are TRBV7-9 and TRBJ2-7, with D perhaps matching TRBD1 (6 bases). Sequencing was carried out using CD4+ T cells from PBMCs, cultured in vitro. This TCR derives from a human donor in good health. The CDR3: CASSSPPGDYEQYF. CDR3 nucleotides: TGTGCCAGCAGCTCCCCTCCAGGGGACTACGAGCAGTACTTC.